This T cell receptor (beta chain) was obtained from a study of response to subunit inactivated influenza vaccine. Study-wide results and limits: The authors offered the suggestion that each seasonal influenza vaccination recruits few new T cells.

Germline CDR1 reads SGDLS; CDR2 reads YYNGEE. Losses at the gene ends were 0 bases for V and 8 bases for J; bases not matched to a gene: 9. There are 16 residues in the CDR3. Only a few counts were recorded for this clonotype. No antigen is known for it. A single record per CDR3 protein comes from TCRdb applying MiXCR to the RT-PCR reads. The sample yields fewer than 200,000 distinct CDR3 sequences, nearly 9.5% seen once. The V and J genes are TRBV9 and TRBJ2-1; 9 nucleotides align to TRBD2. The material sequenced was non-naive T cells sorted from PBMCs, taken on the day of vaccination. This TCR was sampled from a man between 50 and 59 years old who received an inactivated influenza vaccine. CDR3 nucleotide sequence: TGTGCCAGCAGCGTAGGCTCTCCGCTAGCGGGATATGAGCAGTTCTTC. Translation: CASSVGSPLAGYEQFF.